These 27 T cell receptor beta chains originate from one sample sequenced in a study of TIL therapy for anti-PD-1-resistant metastatic lung cancer. The immunoSEQ assay was v3. TCRdb keeps only in-frame clones here, not all; method: immunoSEQ multiplex PCR. The sample records 35,000 to 55,000 clones, 70% to 80% being singletons. Time point in this sample: pre-treatment sample, taken before nivolumab and TIL therapy. The sample consisted of blood, taken at baseline. The receptors stem from a man between 65 and 85 years old with non-small cell lung cancer.

This rearrangement joins TRBV9 to TRBJ2-1, with a possible D match to TRBD2 (5 bases). V lost 5 bases and J 6 bases, leaving 21 bases between the germline ends. Germline-derived CDR1 and CDR2 are SGDLS and YYNGEE. The CDR3 is 16 residues long. CDR3 DNA: TGTGCCAGCAGTAGTTCGGGGATGCCCACCAGCAATGAGCAGTTCTTC. Translating gives CASSSSGMPTSNEQFF. Based on the CDR3 plus reference TRBV9 and TRBJ2-1, the full variable domain is DSGVTQTPKHLITATGQRVTLRCSPRSGDLSVYWYQQSLDQGLQFLIQYYNGEERAKGNILERFSAQQFPDLHSELNLSSLELGDSALYFCASSSSGMPTSNEQFFGPGTRLTVL.

The chain recombines TRBV7-9 with TRBJ1-3; D ambiguous. This CDR3 has 16 residues. CDR1 is SEHNR, CDR2 FQNEAQ, per germline (reference sequence). Trimming left V 3 bases short and J 1 base short, with 13 bases between. The CDR3 sequence is CASSFDPGLSGNTIYF. CDR3 sequence (DNA): TGTGCCAGCAGCTTTGATCCCGGGTTATCTGGAAACACCATATATTTT.

The V and J genes are TRBV5-1 and TRBJ2-3; 13 nucleotides align to TRBD2. Per germline, CDR1 SGHRS and CDR2 YFSETQ. Unmatched junction bases numbered 5, after V lost 3 bases and J lost 1 base. CDR3 length equals 17 residues. The CDR3 loop reads CASSSLAGGPGTDTQYF. The CDR3 DNA reads as TGCGCCAGCAGCTCACTAGCGGGAGGGCCGGGCACAGATACGCAGTATTTT.

The chain employs TRBV19 and TRBJ2-7, with D possibly matching TRBD1 (8 bases). Trimming shortened V by 5 bases and J by 0 bases, and 14 bases separated the two germline ends. Germline values: CDR1 LNHDA, CDR2 SQIVND (reference sequence). CDR3 length: 15 residues. This CDR3 is CASSGGDRSSYEQYF. The CDR3 DNA reads as TGTGCCAGTAGTGGGGGGGACAGGTCCTCCTACGAGCAGTACTTC.

The CDR3 is CASSLAGSDSSYEQYF. In DNA form, the CDR3 reads TGCGCCAGCAGCTTGGCCGGTAGCGATAGCTCCTACGAGCAGTACTTC. J is TRBJ2-7 and V is TRBV5-1; possible D gene TRBD2, 5 bases. CDR3 length equals 16 residues. CDR1 is SGHRS, CDR2 YFSETQ, per germline. V lost 0 bases and J lost 0, with 13 bases in between.

The chain uses TRBV7-6 and TRBJ2-3; tentative D call: TRBD2 (6 bases). Per the germline V gene, CDR1 is SGHVS and CDR2 is FNYEAQ. Trimming shortened V by 0 bases and J by 3 bases, and 16 bases separated the two germline ends. The CDR3 loop spans 17 amino acids. The CDR3 protein is CASSLAVAGSWTDTQYF. The DNA for the CDR3 is TGTGCCAGCAGCTTAGCGGTTGCGGGGAGTTGGACAGATACGCAGTATTTT.

The V and J genes are TRBV7-2 and TRBJ2-7; 7 bases line up with TRBD1. Germline V lookup: CDR1 SGHTA, CDR2 FQGNSA. The V and J ends lost 5 bases and 1 base, in that order; junction bases with no gene match: 5. The CDR3 extends over 14 amino acids. The CDR3 coding sequence is TGTGCCAGCAGCCTCAACAGGGGTTCCTACGAGCAGTACTTC. This encodes CASSLNRGSYEQYF.

The chain uses TRBV5-1 and TRBJ1-1; maybe TRBD1 (6 bases). V lost 4 bases to trimming and J lost 6 bases, with 13 bases between them. Germline V gene data show CDR1 as SGHRS and CDR2 as YFSETQ. There are 13 residues in the CDR3. In DNA form, the CDR3 reads TGCGCCAGCAGCAGCCAGGGGCCACCTGAAGCTTTCTTT. Its protein product is CASSSQGPPEAFF.

This clone turned up a few times. V gene TRBV7-2 combines with J gene TRBJ2-2; D unresolved. Germline V gives CDR1 SGHTA, CDR2 FQGNSA. The CDR3 covers 13 residues. Trimming took off 2 bases at V and 3 bases at J, with 4 bases between the two ends. The CDR3: CASSLSDTGELFF. In nucleotides, the CDR3 is TGTGCCAGCAGCTTAAGCGACACCGGGGAGCTGTTTTTT.

The table lists this clone with a few counts. The J gene is TRBJ1-5, the V gene TRBV19; 7 bases align to TRBD1. The germline CDR1 and CDR2 sequences are LNHDA and SQIVND (reference sequence). Trimming at V came to 8 bases and at J to 5 bases, leaving 9 bases not matched to a gene. The CDR3 is made up of 14 amino acids. The CDR3 is CASHRGRGDQPQHF. CDR3 DNA: TGTGCCAGTCATAGGGGCAGGGGGGATCAGCCCCAGCATTTT.

The CDR3 DNA is TGTGCCTGGAGTCATGGACAGGGGGCAAATCAGCCCCAGCATTTT. It specifies CAWSHGQGANQPQHF. The chain combines TRBV30 with TRBJ1-5, with TRBD1 matching over 11 bases. The CDR3 has 15 amino acids. Germline assignment: CDR1 GTSNPN and CDR2 SVGIG (reference sequence). Unmatched junction bases numbered 4, after V lost 2 bases and J lost 4 bases.

The rearrangement uses TRBV14 and TRBJ2-7; 8 bases match TRBD2. CDR3 length: 17 amino acids. Germline trimming cut 4 bases from V and 7 bases from J; bases unmatched to any gene: 18. Germline loops: CDR1 SGHDN, CDR2 FVKESK. CDR3 amino acids: CASSPLGLAGASGEQYF. The CDR3 DNA is TGTGCCAGCAGCCCCCTCGGGCTAGCGGGCGCATCTGGGGAGCAGTACTTC.

This sequence joins TRBV12-5 and TRBJ2-2; D may be TRBD1 or TRBD2 (5 bases each). Trimming pared 2 bases from V and 6 bases from J, leaving 13 bases between. Germline V gives CDR1 LGHNT, CDR2 FRNRAP. The CDR3 has 15 residues. CDR3 loop: CASGLRDQGAGELFF. CDR3 sequence (DNA): TGTGCTAGTGGTTTGAGGGACCAAGGGGCCGGGGAGCTGTTTTTT.

The CDR3 nucleotides are TGTGCCAGCAGCCAAGGGACTGCCGACACAGATACGCAGTATTTT. It is translated as CASSQGTADTDTQYF. The chain carries TRBV4-2 and TRBJ2-3; D perhaps matches TRBD2 (5 bases). V dropped 1 base and J dropped 2 bases, with 10 bases sitting between them. The CDR3 contains 15 residues. CDR1 is LGHNA, CDR2 YNFKEQ, per germline.

The chain combines TRBV7-5 with TRBJ2-1; the table's D call, TRBD2, was not checked against the DNA. TRBV7-5 is recorded as a pseudogene. This CDR3 spans 16 amino acids. CDR3 in DNA: TGTGTCAGAAGCTTAGGGGAGCGGGATCCCTACAATGAGCAGTTCTTC. Its translation: CVRSLGERDPYNEQFF.

The chain combines TRBV30 with TRBJ1-1, with TRBD1 as a possible D gene (6 bases). Germline CDR1 is GTSNPN and CDR2 is SVGIG (reference sequence). V dropped 3 bases and J dropped 2 bases, with 10 bases sitting between them. This CDR3 region has 13 residues. CDR3 region: CAWSTGSNTEAFF. The CDR3 DNA sequence: TGTGCCTGGAGCACAGGGTCTAACACTGAAGCTTTCTTT.

This chain links TRBV5-1 with TRBJ1-1; D is ambiguous. This CDR3 contains 14 residues. CDR1 is SGHRS and CDR2 is YFSETQ in the germline V gene. V lost 3 bases to trimming and J lost 5 bases, with 14 bases between them. The chain's CDR3 is CASSSLGVGTEAFF. In nucleotides, the CDR3 is TGCGCCAGCAGCTCCCTTGGAGTTGGGACTGAAGCTTTCTTT.

The chain uses TRBV2 and TRBJ2-3; D uncertain. CDR3 length: 13 amino acids. The V end was cut by 7 bases, the J end by 5 bases, with 13 bases between. CDR1 is SNHLY and CDR2 is FYNNEI in the germline V gene. The CDR3 sequence is CASIGSLEDTQYF. As DNA, the CDR3 is TGTGCCAGCATTGGGTCCCTGGAAGATACGCAGTATTTT. Looking up the rest from reference TRBV2 and TRBJ2-3 gives the full variable domain: EPEVTQTPSHQVTQMGQEVILRCVPISNHLYFYWYRQILGQKVEFLVSFYNNEISEKSEIFDDQFSVERPDGSNFTLKIRSTKLEDSAMYFCASIGSLEDTQYFGPGTRLTVL.

In this sample, this clone turned up a few times. The V call is TRBV28, the J call TRBJ1-4; D is possibly TRBD1 (5 bases). The ends were cut back, 5 bases at V and 8 bases at J, with 18 bases in the middle. The CDR3 has 15 residues. Germline CDR1 reads MDHEN; CDR2 reads SYDVKM. CDR3 sequence (DNA): TGTGCCAGCAGTGCACCAGGGAGCCTGAGGGAAAAACTGTTTTTT. The encoded protein is CASSAPGSLREKLFF.

This chain uses TRBV5-1 with TRBJ2-5; TRBD1 matches 8 bases. Germline V gives CDR1 SGHRS, CDR2 YFSETQ. V gave up 3 bases and J gave up 7 bases; unmatched junction bases: 17. CDR3 length equals 17 residues. The CDR3 sequence: CASSSFSGQAGETTQYF. CDR3 sequence (DNA): TGCGCCAGCAGCTCATTTTCGGGACAGGCTGGGGAGACGACCCAGTACTTC.

This rearrangement joins TRBV5-4 to TRBJ2-5; 8 nucleotides agree with TRBD1. This CDR3 spans 13 amino acids. CDR1 and CDR2 (germline): SGHNT, YYREEE (reference sequence). Germline trimming cut 4 bases from V and 4 bases from J; bases unmatched to any gene: 3. The CDR3 loop is CASSRQGRETQYF. DNA for the CDR3: TGTGCCAGCAGCCGACAGGGGCGAGAGACCCAGTACTTC.

The rearrangement uses TRBV18 and TRBJ1-4; D gene ambiguous. The CDR3 extends over 13 amino acids. CDR1 and CDR2 from the germline V gene are KGHSH and LQKENI. V was pared by 0 bases and J by 14 bases, with 13 bases between. CDR3 sequence: CASSPPSEPMLFF. CDR3 bases: TGTGCCAGCTCACCACCCTCGGAGCCGATGCTGTTTTTT.

The rearrangement joins TRBV7-6 to TRBJ1-5; D ambiguous. Deletions cut 0 bases from V and 0 bases from J, with 9 bases between. The V gene's germline CDR1 is SGHVS and CDR2 FNYEAQ. The CDR3 has 16 residues. The CDR3 nucleotides read TGTGCCAGCAGCTTAGCGAAGGTACGTAGCAATCAGCCCCAGCATTTT. Its translation is CASSLAKVRSNQPQHF.

The rearrangement joins TRBV15 to TRBJ1-1; TRBD1 might be the D (6 bases). Germline V gives CDR1 LNHNV, CDR2 YYDKDF (reference sequence). The V gene lost 0 bases and the J gene lost 7 bases, with 12 bases spanning the gap. The CDR3 is made up of 14 amino acids. The CDR3 reads CATSRDPGGSEAFF. Written as DNA, the CDR3 is TGTGCCACCAGCAGAGATCCCGGGGGCAGTGAAGCTTTCTTT.

This clone was recorded once. V is TRBV9 and J is TRBJ1-1; D is possibly TRBD1 (5 bases). Trimming left V 0 bases short and J 1 base short, with 16 bases between. CDR1 is SGDLS and CDR2 is YYNGEE in the germline V gene. The CDR3 has 17 residues. The CDR3 region is CASSVGREGSGNTEAFF. CDR3 bases: TGTGCCAGCAGCGTAGGTAGAGAGGGGAGCGGGAACACTGAAGCTTTCTTT.

This clone was counted once. The chain recombines TRBV28 with TRBJ1-5, with D possibly matching TRBD1 (6 bases). V dropped 7 bases and J dropped 4 bases, with 14 bases sitting between them. Germline V gene sequence: CDR1 MDHEN, CDR2 SYDVKM. The CDR3 runs to 14 residues. In DNA form, the CDR3 reads TGTGCCAGCAAGGGGGGCAATAGTAATCAGCCCCAGCATTTT. This encodes CASKGGNSNQPQHF.

The chain employs TRBV6-6 and TRBJ2-3; no firm D call. V dropped 3 bases and J dropped 0 bases, with 7 bases sitting between them. The CDR3 sequence is 14 residues long. Germline V gives CDR1 MNHNY, CDR2 SVGAGI (reference sequence). The CDR3 sequence: CASSYKTSTDTQYF. CDR3 DNA sequence: TGTGCCAGCAGTTATAAAACTAGCACAGATACGCAGTATTTT.